The next 8 T cell receptor beta chains were all read from a single sample in a study of cytomegalovirus exposure and HLA in healthy donors. Clones were sequenced by immunoSEQ multiplex PCR, and TCRdb holds only the in-frame ones, with some missing. The sample lists 200,000 to 300,000 clones, 75% to 90% occurring once. The sequenced sample was PBMCs. The receptor set was obtained from a woman in her thirties in good health and CMV-seropositive.

The rearrangement joins TRBV5-1 to TRBJ1-5; 7 bases are shared with TRBD1. Germline assignment: CDR1 SGHRS and CDR2 YFSETQ. The ends lost 4 bases at V and 6 bases at J; junction bases unmatched: 10. The CDR3 extends over 15 amino acids. CDR3 nucleotide sequence: TGCGCCAGCAGCCGAGCAGGGGGTGTGGGTCAGCCCCAGCATTTT. This codes for CASSRAGGVGQPQHF.

The V gene is TRBV6-5, the J gene TRBJ2-2, with 7 bases lining up with TRBD2. CDR1 is MNHEY, CDR2 SVGAGI, per germline. The CDR3 covers 15 residues. V lost 5 bases to trimming and J lost 7 bases; unmatched junction nucleotides: 10. Here the CDR3 DNA reads TGTGCCAGCAGTCGACCCCAATGGGGGGGCGGGGAGCTGTTTTTT. Protein: CASSRPQWGGGELFF.

The count of this clone is one. This chain connects TRBV9 to TRBJ1-1; tentatively, D is TRBD1 (6 bases). This CDR3 has 14 amino acids. Germline V CDR1 and CDR2: SGDLS, YYNGEE. V was shortened by 2 bases and J by 5 bases, with 13 bases between the two germline ends. The CDR3 protein is CASSVRGGGTEAFF. CDR3 bases: TGTGCCAGCAGCGTGAGGGGGGGTGGTACTGAAGCTTTCTTT.

V and J are TRBV30 and TRBJ1-4; 7 bases line up with TRBD1. Germline V gene sequence: CDR1 GTSNPN, CDR2 SVGIG (reference sequence). The CDR3 extends over 16 amino acids. Unmatched junction bases numbered 11, after V lost 4 bases and J lost 3 bases. CDR3 DNA: TGTGCCTGGAATCCTACAGGACAGGCTTCTAATGAAAAACTGTTTTTT. Translated: CAWNPTGQASNEKLFF.

CDR3 residues: CASSDAIGTGGSGVYGYTF. CDR3 nucleotides: TGTGCCAGCAGTGACGCCATAGGGACAGGGGGAAGTGGGGTATATGGCTACACCTTC. The V gene is TRBV2, the J gene TRBJ1-2, with 11 nucleotides matching TRBD1. Germline V gene data show CDR1 as SNHLY and CDR2 as FYNNEI. The CDR3 totals 19 residues. The J segment lost 5 bases and the V segment lost 3 bases, leaving 17 bases of the junction unmatched.

V gene TRBV2 combines with J gene TRBJ2-7; D unclear. The CDR3 contains 11 residues. V shed 8 bases and J shed 6 bases, with 11 bases lying between them. Germline CDR1 and CDR2: SNHLY and FYNNEI. CDR3 coding DNA: TGTGCCAGCCTATACGCGGTCGAGCAGTACTTC. Protein sequence: CASLYAVEQYF.

This chain uses TRBV11-2 with TRBJ2-7; 10 bases fit TRBD1. Germline assignment: CDR1 SGHAT and CDR2 FQNNGV. CDR3 size: 15 residues. J gave up 6 bases and V 2 bases, and 7 bases lay outside the gene matches. CDR3 DNA: TGTGCCAGCAGCTTATCCCGGGACAGGGGAGCCGAGCAGTACTTC. Its translation: CASSLSRDRGAEQYF. Full variable domain (outside the CDR3, taken from reference TRBV11-2 and TRBJ2-7): EAGVAQSPRYKIIEKRQSVAFWCNPISGHATLYWYQQILGQGPKLLIQFQNNGVVDDSQLPKDRFSAERLKGVDSTLKIQPAKLEDSAVYLCASSLSRDRGAEQYFGPGTRLTVT.

This chain links TRBV10-2 with TRBJ2-5; 11 bases map to TRBD2. The germline gives CDR1 WSHSY, CDR2 SAAADI. J was trimmed by 4 bases and V by 5 bases; bases with no gene match: 3. The CDR3 length is 14 residues. CDR3 residues: CASSPGLAGETQYF. CDR3 coding DNA: TGCGCCAGCAGTCCCGGACTAGCGGGAGAGACCCAGTACTTC.